Reported below is one T cell receptor (beta chain). RNA amounts of about 0.5 to 1 ug underwent reverse transcription with random hexamers. Across 54 Vbeta and 13 Jbeta, immunoSEQ multiplex PCR amplified TCR beta CDR3. TCRdb passed the immunoSEQ multiplex PCR reads through MiXCR, listing each CDR3 protein once. This table holds about 170,000 distinct CDR3 sequences, roughly 92% found once. The record originates from a study of CD8 T cells in Susac syndrome. Trimming removed 5 bases from V and 5 bases from J, with 9 bases in between. The CDR3 is 12 amino acids. Germline V gene data show CDR1 as MDHEN and CDR2 as SYDVKM. From blood CD8+ and CD4+ T cells, TCR beta sequences were generated. Negative magnetic isolation gave CD8+ and CD4+ cells; FACS enriched CD8+ TEMRA.

The TCR originated in a human donor with multiple sclerosis. The sample consisted of CD4+ T cells from PBMCs. The genes are TRBV28 and TRBJ2-5; D ambiguous. CDR3 sequence: CASSDPAETQYF. CDR3 bases: TGTGCCAGCAGTGATCCAGCTGAGACCCAGTACTTC.